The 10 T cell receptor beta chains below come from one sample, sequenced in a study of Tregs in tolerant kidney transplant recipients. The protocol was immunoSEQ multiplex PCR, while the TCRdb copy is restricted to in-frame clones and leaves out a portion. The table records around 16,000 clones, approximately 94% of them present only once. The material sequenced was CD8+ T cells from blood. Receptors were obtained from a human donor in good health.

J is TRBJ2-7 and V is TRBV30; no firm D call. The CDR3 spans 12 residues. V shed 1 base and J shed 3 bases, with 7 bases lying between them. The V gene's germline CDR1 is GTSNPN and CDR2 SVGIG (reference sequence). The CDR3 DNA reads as TGTGCCTGGAGTGGTAGTTTCTACGAGCAGTACTTC. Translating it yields CAWSGSFYEQYF.

For the CDR3, the DNA is TGTGCCAGCTCAGAGGGGGGGTACGAGCAGTACTTC. It encodes CASSEGGYEQYF. This sequence joins TRBV6-6 and TRBJ2-7, with a possible D match to TRBD2 (7 bases). The CDR3 runs 12 residues. Trimming removed 8 bases at V and 4 bases at J, with 12 bases between. In germline, CDR1 is MNHNY, CDR2 SVGAGI (reference sequence).

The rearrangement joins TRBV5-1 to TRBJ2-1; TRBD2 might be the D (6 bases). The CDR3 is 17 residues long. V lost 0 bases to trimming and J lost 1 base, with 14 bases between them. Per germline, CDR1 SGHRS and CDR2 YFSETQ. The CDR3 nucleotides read TGCGCCAGCAGCTTGGCCTTGAGGAGGGGTTCCTACAATGAGCAGTTCTTC. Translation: CASSLALRRGSYNEQFF.

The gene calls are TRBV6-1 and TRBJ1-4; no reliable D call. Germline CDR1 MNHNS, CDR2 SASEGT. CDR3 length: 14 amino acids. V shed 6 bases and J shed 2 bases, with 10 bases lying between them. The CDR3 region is CASRPPATNEKLFF. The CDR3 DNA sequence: TGTGCCAGCAGGCCTCCGGCGACTAATGAAAAACTGTTTTTT.

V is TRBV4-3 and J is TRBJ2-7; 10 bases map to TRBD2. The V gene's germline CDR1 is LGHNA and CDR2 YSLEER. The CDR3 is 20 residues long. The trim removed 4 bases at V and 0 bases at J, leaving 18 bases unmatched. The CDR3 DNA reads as TGCGCCAGCAGCCCAGGGCTATCCGGGACTAGCGCTAGACGCTCCTACGAGCAGTACTTC. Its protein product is CASSPGLSGTSARRSYEQYF.

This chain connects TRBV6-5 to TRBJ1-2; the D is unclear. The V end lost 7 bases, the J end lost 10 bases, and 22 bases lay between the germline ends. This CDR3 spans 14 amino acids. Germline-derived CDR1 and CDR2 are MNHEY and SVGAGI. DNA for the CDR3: TGTGCCAGCACAACCTCAGTGGCCGGGTTTGACTACACCTTC. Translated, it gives CASTTSVAGFDYTF.

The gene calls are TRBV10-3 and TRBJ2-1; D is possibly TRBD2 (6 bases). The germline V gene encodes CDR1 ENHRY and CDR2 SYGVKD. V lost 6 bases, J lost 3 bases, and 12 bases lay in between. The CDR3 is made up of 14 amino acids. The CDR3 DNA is TGTGCCATCAGGGTTGACGGGGGCTACAATGAGCAGTTCTTC. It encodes CAIRVDGGYNEQFF.

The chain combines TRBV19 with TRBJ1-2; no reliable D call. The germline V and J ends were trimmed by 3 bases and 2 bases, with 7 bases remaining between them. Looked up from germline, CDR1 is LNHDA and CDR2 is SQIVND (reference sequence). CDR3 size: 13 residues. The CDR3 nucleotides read TGTGCCAGTAGTATTTTCTCGAACTATGGCTACACCTTC. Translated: CASSIFSNYGYTF.

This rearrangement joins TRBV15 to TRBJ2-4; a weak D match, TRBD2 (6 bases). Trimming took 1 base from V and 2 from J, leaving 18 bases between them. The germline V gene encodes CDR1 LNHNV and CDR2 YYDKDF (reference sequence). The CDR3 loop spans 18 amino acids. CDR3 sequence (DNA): TGTGCCACCAGCAGAGTTGGCGGGGTGGCCCGAACCAAAAACATTCAGTACTTC. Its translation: CATSRVGGVARTKNIQYF.

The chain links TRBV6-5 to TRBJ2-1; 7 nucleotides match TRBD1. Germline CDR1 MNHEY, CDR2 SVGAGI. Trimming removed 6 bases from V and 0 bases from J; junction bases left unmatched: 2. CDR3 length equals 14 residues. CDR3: CASRGTASYNEQFF. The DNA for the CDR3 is TGTGCCAGCAGAGGGACAGCCTCCTACAATGAGCAGTTCTTC.